Sequencing of this T cell receptor (beta chain) was carried out in a study of T-cell reconstitution after alpha-beta-depleted transplantation in children. Findings and caveats of the study: Hyperexpanded clones declined; after one year, newly produced T cells mostly supplied diversity.

CDR3 length equals 13 residues. V lost 5 bases, J lost 5 bases, and 0 bases stayed unmatched. The V gene's germline CDR1 is KGHDR and CDR2 SFDVKD. This clonotype was detected many times. Its cognate antigen is unknown. Preparation of the TCRbeta library used unique molecular identifiers. TCRdb recomputed calls from the PCR reads with MiXCR, one row per CDR3 protein. The sample yields about 230,000 distinct CDR3 sequences, approximately 10% seen once. Sequenced material: PBMCs, taken before TCRalphabeta/CD19-depleted stem cell transplant. The sequence was collected from a child under two years old with acute myeloid leukemia, due to receive a stem cell transplant. This chain connects TRBV24-1 to TRBJ2-1; TRBD2 matches at 9 bases. CDR3 DNA sequence: TGTGCCACCAGTGGACTAGCGGACAATGAGCAGTTCTTC. Protein sequence: CATSGLADNEQFF.